The 11 T cell receptor beta chains in this list originate from one sample, sequenced in a study of blood T cells in healthy people across ages. It was with a sample-barcoded 5' primer and a J-beta primer mix that a second PCR of roughly 7 to 12 cycles was run. TCRdb independently ran MiXCR on the 5' RACE reads; one entry per CDR3 protein. In the table there are some 1.4 million distinct CDR3 sequences, roughly 40% of which are singletons. Sequencing used blood. Every receptor here comes from a woman aged 18 to 35 in good health.

The gene calls are TRBV3-1 and TRBJ2-7, with 10 bases matching TRBD1. CDR1 LGHDT and CDR2 YNNKEL come from the germline V gene (reference sequence). The CDR3 runs to 15 residues. J was trimmed by 4 bases and V by 2 bases; bases with no gene match: 5. The CDR3 nucleotides read TGTGCCAGCAGCCAACCTCGGACAGGGGGTTACGAGCAGTACTTC. It specifies CASSQPRTGGYEQYF.

The chain couples TRBV7-2 to TRBJ2-2; possible D gene TRBD2, 5 bases. V was pared by 7 bases and J by 5 bases, with 14 bases between. This CDR3 region has 14 residues. Germline lookup yields CDR1 SGHTA and CDR2 FQGNSA. CDR3 amino acids: CASNAERMTGELFF. CDR3 nucleotides: TGTGCCAGCAACGCGGAGCGGATGACCGGGGAGCTGTTTTTT.

This clonotype was observed a handful of times. J is TRBJ2-3 and V is TRBV7-9; D is unclear. CDR3 size: 14 residues. Germline loops: CDR1 SEHNR, CDR2 FQNEAQ (reference sequence). Trimming stripped 5 bases from V and 1 base from J, with 10 bases between. The CDR3 sequence is CASSPQEGTDTQYF. The CDR3 DNA sequence: TGTGCCAGCAGCCCTCAGGAAGGCACAGATACGCAGTATTTT.

This clonotype was observed a handful of times. For the CDR3, the DNA is TGCAGCGTTGATGACCCCGGGAGGGCCCACAATGAGCAGTTCTTC. Translating it yields CSVDDPGRAHNEQFF. The chain combines TRBV29-1 with TRBJ2-1, with 8 bases fitting TRBD2. The ends lost 3 bases at V and 5 bases at J; junction bases unmatched: 9. The CDR3 consists of 15 residues. Germline V gene sequence: CDR1 SQVTM, CDR2 ANQGSEA.

This clonotype has just a few counts. V gene TRBV9 combines with J gene TRBJ1-5; D ambiguous. The CDR3 is 11 residues long. V gave up 6 bases and J gave up 5 bases, with 6 bases separating them. Germline values: CDR1 SGDLS, CDR2 YYNGEE. The DNA of the CDR3 is TGTGCCAGCACACCCTATCAGCCCCAGCATTTT. It yields the protein CASTPYQPQHF.

This clonotype was detected only a few times. The V call is TRBV5-1, the J call TRBJ2-1; 7 nucleotides match TRBD1. This CDR3 contains 16 residues. Per the germline V gene, CDR1 is SGHRS and CDR2 is YFSETQ. V gave up 3 bases and J gave up 9 bases; unmatched junction bases: 15. The CDR3 region is CASSSSTTGVQSEQFF. CDR3 sequence (DNA): TGCGCCAGCAGCTCCAGTACTACAGGGGTACAAAGTGAGCAGTTCTTC. Supplemented by reference TRBV5-1 and TRBJ2-1, the full variable domain reads KAGVTQTPRYLIKTRGQQVTLSCSPISGHRSVSWYQQTPGQGLQFLFEYFSETQRNKGNFPGRFSGRQFSNSRSEMNVSTLELGDSALYLCASSSSTTGVQSEQFFGPGTRLTVL.

V is TRBV12-3 or TRBV12-4 and J is TRBJ2-1; weak D call: TRBD1 (6 bases). The end of the DNA is better explained by TRBJ2-7, so the J call may be wrong. This CDR3 region has 11 residues. CDR3 sequence reads: CAGKQGNEQYF. In nucleotides, the CDR3 is TGTGCCGGGAAACAGGGTAATGAGCAGTACTTC.

The chain combines TRBV20-1 with TRBJ2-1; D ambiguous. Trimming removed 4 bases from V and 7 bases from J, with 8 bases in between. This CDR3 is 11 amino acids long. CDR1 and CDR2 from the germline V gene are DFQATT and SNEGSKA (reference sequence). CDR3 protein: CSAKGRNEQFF. CDR3 bases: TGCAGTGCTAAAGGACGTAATGAGCAGTTCTTC.

The rearrangement links TRBV6-5 to TRBJ2-7; 8 nucleotides line up with TRBD1. V shed 1 base, J shed 7 bases, and the junction held 12 bases outside the gene matches. In germline, CDR1 is MNHEY, CDR2 SVGAGI. The CDR3 sequence is 16 residues long. As DNA, the CDR3 is TGTGCCAGCAGTTACTTGACTGGGCAGGGGGCTAAGGAGCAGTACTTC. Translation gives CASSYLTGQGAKEQYF.

The table lists this clonotype with a few counts. This chain connects TRBV5-5 to TRBJ2-7; D remains unclear. The CDR3 totals 12 residues. Germline V gene sequence: CDR1 SGHKS, CDR2 YYEKEE (reference sequence). V lost 3 bases and J lost 5, with 9 bases in between. DNA of the CDR3: TGTGCCAGCAGCTGGCAAGCCGACGAGCAGTACTTC. Translation gives CASSWQADEQYF.

The chain uses TRBV10-2 and TRBJ2-3, with TRBD2 matching 12 bases. The CDR3 covers 14 residues. The junction had 2 bases not matched to a gene; V was cut back by 5 bases and J by 5 bases. From germline, CDR1 is WSHSY and CDR2 SAAADI. The CDR3 coding sequence is TGCGCCAGCAGTCCTAGCGGGGGGGGAGATACGCAGTATTTT. Its translation is CASSPSGGGDTQYF.